The source of this TCR beta chain is a study of blood T cells in healthy people across ages. A J-beta primer mix and a sample-barcoded 5' primer were used in a second PCR of about 6 to 12 cycles. Using its own MiXCR run on the 5' RACE reads, TCRdb lists one record per CDR3 protein. The sample consists of over a million distinct CDR3 sequences, under 30% of them appearing once. CDR1 MDHEN and CDR2 SYDVKM come from the germline V gene. There are 21 residues in the CDR3. V lost 1 base and J lost 8, with 33 bases in between. The table lists this clonotype with a few counts. The same sample was also studied in work on T cells of mothers and their children.

The rearrangement uses TRBV28 and TRBJ2-1, with D perhaps matching TRBD2 (7 bases). The origin of this receptor is a girl aged 2 to 9 in good health. Sequencing was done on a sample of blood. CDR3 region: CASSLLSGDNIWSWGRDEQFF. The CDR3 region has the DNA TGTGCCAGCAGTTTATTGAGCGGGGACAATATATGGAGCTGGGGTAGGGATGAGCAGTTCTTC.